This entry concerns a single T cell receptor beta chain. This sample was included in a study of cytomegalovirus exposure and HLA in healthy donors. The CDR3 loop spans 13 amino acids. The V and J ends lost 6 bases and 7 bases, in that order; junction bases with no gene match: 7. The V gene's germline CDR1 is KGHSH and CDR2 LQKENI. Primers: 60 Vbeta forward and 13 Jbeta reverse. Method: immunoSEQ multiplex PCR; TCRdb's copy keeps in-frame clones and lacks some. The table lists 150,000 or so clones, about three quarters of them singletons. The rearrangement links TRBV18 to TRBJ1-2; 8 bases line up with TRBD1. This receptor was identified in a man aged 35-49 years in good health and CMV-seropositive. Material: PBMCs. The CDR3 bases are TGTGCCAGCTCTCAACAGGGGGGAAGTGGCTACACCTTC. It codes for CASSQQGGSGYTF. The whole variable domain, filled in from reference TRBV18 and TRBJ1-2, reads NAGVMQNPRHLVRRRGQEARLRCSPMKGHSHVYWYRQLPEEGLKFMVYLQKENIIDESGMPKERFSAEFPKEGPSILRIQQVVRGDSAAYFCASSQQGGSGYTFGSGTRLTVV.